This TCR beta chain was recorded in a study of CD8 T cells in ankylosing spondylitis. This CDR3 is 17 amino acids long. CDR1 MGHRA and CDR2 YSYEKL come from the germline V gene. V was cut by 1 base and J by 0 bases, with 13 bases left in between. The count of this clonotype is one. TCRdb processed the 5' RACE reads anew with MiXCR; each CDR3 protein has one entry. The table has some 150,000 distinct CDR3 sequences, around two fifths seen once; the top ten hold roughly 15%. The TCR originated in a male donor with ankylosing spondylitis. This chain connects TRBV4-1 to TRBJ1-3; a possible D gene is TRBD1 (5 bases). Sequences were obtained from synovial fluid, either unsorted or a sorted T cell fraction (not recorded which). CDR3: CASSQGKGATSGNTIYF. For the CDR3, the DNA is TGCGCCAGCAGCCAAGGCAAAGGGGCGACCTCTGGAAACACCATATATTTT.